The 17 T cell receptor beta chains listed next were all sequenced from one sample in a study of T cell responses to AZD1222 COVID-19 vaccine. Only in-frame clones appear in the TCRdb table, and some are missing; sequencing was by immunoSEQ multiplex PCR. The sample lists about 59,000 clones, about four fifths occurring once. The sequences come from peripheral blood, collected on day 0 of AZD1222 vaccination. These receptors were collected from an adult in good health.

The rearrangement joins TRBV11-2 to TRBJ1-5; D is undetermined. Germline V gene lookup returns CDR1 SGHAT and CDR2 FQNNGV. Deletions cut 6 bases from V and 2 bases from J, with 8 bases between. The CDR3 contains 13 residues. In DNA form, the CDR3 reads TGTGCCAGCAGGCGGGATCGCAATCAGCCCCAGCATTTT. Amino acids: CASRRDRNQPQHF.

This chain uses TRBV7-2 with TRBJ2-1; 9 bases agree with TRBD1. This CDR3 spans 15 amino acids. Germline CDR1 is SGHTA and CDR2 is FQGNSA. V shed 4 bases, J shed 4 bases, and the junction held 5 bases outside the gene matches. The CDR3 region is CASSSPGTGYNEQFF. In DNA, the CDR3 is TGTGCCAGCAGCTCACCGGGGACAGGGTACAATGAGCAGTTCTTC.

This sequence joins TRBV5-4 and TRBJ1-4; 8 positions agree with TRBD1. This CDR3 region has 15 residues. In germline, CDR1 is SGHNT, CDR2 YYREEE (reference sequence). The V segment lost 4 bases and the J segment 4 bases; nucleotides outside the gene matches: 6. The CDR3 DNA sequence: TGTGCCAGCAGCCCTAGACAGGGGATTAATGAAAAACTGTTTTTT. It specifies CASSPRQGINEKLFF.

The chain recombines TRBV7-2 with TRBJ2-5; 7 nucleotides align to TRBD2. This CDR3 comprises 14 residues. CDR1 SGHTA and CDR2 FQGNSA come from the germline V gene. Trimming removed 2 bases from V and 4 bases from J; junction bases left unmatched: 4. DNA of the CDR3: TGTGCCAGCAGCTTACCAGGACTAGTAGAGACCCAGTACTTC. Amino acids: CASSLPGLVETQYF.

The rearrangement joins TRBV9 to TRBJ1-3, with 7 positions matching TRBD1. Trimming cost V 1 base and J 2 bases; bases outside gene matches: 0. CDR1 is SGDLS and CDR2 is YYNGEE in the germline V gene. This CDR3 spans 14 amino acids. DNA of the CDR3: TGTGCCAGCAGCGTACAGGGGGCTGGAAACACCATATATTTT. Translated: CASSVQGAGNTIYF.

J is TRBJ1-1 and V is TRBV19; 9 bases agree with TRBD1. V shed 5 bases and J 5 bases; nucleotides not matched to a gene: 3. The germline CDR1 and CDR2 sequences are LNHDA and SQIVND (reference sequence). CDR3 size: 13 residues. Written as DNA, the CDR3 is TGTGCCAGTAGTTGGACAGGGGAAACTGAAGCTTTCTTT. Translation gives CASSWTGETEAFF.

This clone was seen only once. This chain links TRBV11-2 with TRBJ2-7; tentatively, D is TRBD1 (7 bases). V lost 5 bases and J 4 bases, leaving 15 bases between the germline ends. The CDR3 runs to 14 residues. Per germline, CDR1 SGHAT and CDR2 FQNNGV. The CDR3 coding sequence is TGTGCCAGCAGCCTTAGACAGGGAGGTTACGAGCAGTACTTC. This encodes CASSLRQGGYEQYF. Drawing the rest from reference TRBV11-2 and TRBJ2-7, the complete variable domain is EAGVAQSPRYKIIEKRQSVAFWCNPISGHATLYWYQQILGQGPKLLIQFQNNGVVDDSQLPKDRFSAERLKGVDSTLKIQPAKLEDSAVYLCASSLRQGGYEQYFGPGTRLTVT.

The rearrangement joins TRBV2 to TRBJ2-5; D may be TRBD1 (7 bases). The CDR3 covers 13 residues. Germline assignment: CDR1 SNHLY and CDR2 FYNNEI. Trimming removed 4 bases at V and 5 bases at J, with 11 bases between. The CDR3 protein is CASSGDSGETQYF. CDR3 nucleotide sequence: TGTGCCAGCAGTGGGGACAGCGGGGAGACCCAGTACTTC.

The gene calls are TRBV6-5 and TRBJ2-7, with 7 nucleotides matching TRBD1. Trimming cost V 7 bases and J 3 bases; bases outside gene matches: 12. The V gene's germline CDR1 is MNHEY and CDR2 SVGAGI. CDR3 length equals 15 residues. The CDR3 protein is CASTLSGTASYEQYF. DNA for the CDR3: TGTGCCAGCACTCTCTCCGGGACAGCCAGCTACGAGCAGTACTTC.

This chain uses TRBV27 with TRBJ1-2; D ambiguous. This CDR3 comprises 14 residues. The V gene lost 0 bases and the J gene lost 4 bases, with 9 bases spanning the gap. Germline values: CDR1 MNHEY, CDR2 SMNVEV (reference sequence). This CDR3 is CASSLSAGIYGYTF. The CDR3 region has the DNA TGTGCCAGCAGTTTATCCGCCGGGATCTATGGCTACACCTTC.

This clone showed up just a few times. CDR3 region: CASRNTQGGRYNEQFF. CDR3 nucleotide sequence: TGTGCCAGCAGGAATACCCAGGGGGGCCGCTACAATGAGCAGTTCTTC. The chain uses TRBV21-1 and TRBJ2-1; TRBD1 reflects the table's D call only, with no check against the DNA. TRBV21-1 is classified as a pseudogene. The CDR3 spans 16 residues.

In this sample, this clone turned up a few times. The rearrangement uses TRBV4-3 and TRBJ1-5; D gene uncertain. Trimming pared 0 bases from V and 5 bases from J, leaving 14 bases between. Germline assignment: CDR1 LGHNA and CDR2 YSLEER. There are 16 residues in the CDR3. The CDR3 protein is CASSQDFSSKHQPQHF. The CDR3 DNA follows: TGCGCCAGCAGCCAAGATTTTTCCAGTAAGCATCAGCCCCAGCATTTT.

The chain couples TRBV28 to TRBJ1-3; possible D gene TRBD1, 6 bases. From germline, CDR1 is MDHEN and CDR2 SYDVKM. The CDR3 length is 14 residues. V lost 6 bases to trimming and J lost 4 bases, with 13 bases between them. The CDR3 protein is CASSQTGSGNTIYF. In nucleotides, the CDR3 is TGTGCCAGCAGCCAAACAGGGTCCGGAAACACCATATATTTT.

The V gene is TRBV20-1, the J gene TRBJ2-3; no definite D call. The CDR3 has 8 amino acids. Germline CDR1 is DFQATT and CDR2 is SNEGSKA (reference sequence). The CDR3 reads CRGHTQYF. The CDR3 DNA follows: TGCAGGGGTCATACGCAGTATTTT.

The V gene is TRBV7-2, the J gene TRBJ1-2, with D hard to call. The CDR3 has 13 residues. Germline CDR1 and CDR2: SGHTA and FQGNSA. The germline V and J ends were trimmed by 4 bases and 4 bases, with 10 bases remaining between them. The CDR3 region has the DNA TGTGCCAGCAGCTCTAACGCCCTCTATGGCTACACCTTC. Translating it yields CASSSNALYGYTF.

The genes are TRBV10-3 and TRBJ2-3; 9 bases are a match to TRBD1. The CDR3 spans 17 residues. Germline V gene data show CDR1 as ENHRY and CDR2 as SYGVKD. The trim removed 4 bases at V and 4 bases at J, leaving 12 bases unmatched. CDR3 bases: TGTGCCATCAGTGTCTTAGATTGGGGACAGGGCTCAGATACGCAGTATTTT. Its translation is CAISVLDWGQGSDTQYF.

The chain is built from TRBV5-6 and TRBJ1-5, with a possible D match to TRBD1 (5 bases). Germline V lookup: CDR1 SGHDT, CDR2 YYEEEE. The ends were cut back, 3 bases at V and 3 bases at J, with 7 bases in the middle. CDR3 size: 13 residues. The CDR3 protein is CASSWGSNQPQHF. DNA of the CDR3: TGTGCCAGCAGCTGGGGCTCCAATCAGCCCCAGCATTTT. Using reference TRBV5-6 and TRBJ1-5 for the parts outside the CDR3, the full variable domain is DAGVTQSPTHLIKTRGQQVTLRCSPKSGHDTVSWYQQALGQGPQFIFQYYEEEERQRGNFPDRFSGHQFPNYSSELNVNALLLGDSALYLCASSWGSNQPQHFGDGTRLSIL.